This record covers a single TCR beta chain. Its cognate antigen is unknown. Source study methods: As immunoSEQ supplied junction-only sequences (without quality scores), filtering differed. Assay used: immunoSEQ multiplex PCR; TCRdb lists only in-frame clones, some missing. Clone size and V and J calls were adopted from that table, with D and trimming inferred from the DNA. The top ten clones hold around 0.35% of a sample with about 2.5 million clones, about 90% of them seen once. Trimming cost V 4 bases and J 6 bases, with 12 bases left between them. The germline CDR1 and CDR2 sequences are SQVTM and ANQGSEA. The CDR3 spans 13 residues. This sample was included in a study of shared clonotypes between healthy human individuals. Study-wide points: Compared with memory subsets, naive subsets generally had larger estimated richness.

This clonotype was sampled from a young man in good health. Some clones in this sample may be carry-over from other donors' samples. Sample: naive CD4+ T cells from PBMCs. Subset noted: CD45RA+ positively selected. This chain uses TRBV29-1 with TRBJ2-2; tentative D call: TRBD2 (6 bases). DNA for the CDR3: TGCAGCGTTGTTTCGGGGGTCGCCGGGGAGCTGTTTTTT. Its protein product is CSVVSGVAGELFF.